The present entry profiles one T cell receptor beta chain with its context. Authors' processing steps: Estimation of nucleated cell counts was performed using reference gene primer amplification. Method: immunoSEQ multiplex PCR; TCRdb's copy keeps in-frame clones and lacks some. From that table come the V and J calls and clone size; the DNA was used to work out D and trimming. The sample has 65,000 to 90,000 clones, 87% seen once. The sample originates from a study of blood T cell repertoires in COVID-19. On the study more broadly: Samples of COVID-19 (acute and convalescent) were obtained from the United States, Italy and Spain. T cells, B-cell-depleted T cells, or PBMCs supplied cDNA or gDNA.

The ends lost 1 base at V and 6 bases at J; junction bases unmatched: 2. The CDR3 extends over 13 amino acids. Germline assignment: CDR1 SGHVS and CDR2 FQNEAQ. Sequenced sample: peripheral blood. The chain is built from TRBV7-8 and TRBJ1-2; 7 positions match TRBD1. This sequence originates from a woman aged 50 to 65 with active or convalescent COVID-19. Here the CDR3 DNA reads TGTGCCAGCAGCTTAGACAGGGGAGATGGCTACACCTTC. It codes for CASSLDRGDGYTF.